This record covers a single T cell receptor beta chain. The sample originates from a study of lymphopenia after photon versus proton radiotherapy. Profiling relied on immunoSEQ multiplex PCR, and the TCRdb table lists in-frame clones only, not all of them. The profile shows approximately 80,000 clones, around 83% of them singletons. This sequence originates from a man aged 60 to 69 with pancreatic cancer. This material consisted of peripheral blood, taken from a patient treated with proton-based radiotherapy.

CDR3 DNA: TGTGCCAGCAGCAAATTCTCTGGCGGTTCCTACGAGCAGTACTTC. Amino acid sequence: CASSKFSGGSYEQYF. This chain connects TRBV28 to TRBJ2-7; D not certain. The V gene lost 6 bases and the J gene lost 1 base, with 16 bases spanning the gap. The length of the CDR3 is 15 residues. Germline assignment: CDR1 MDHEN and CDR2 SYDVKM.